Listed below are T cell receptor beta chains from one sample, sequenced in a study of CD8 T cells in Susac syndrome. TCRdb re-called the immunoSEQ multiplex PCR reads with MiXCR, one entry per CDR3 protein. The data show about 100,000 distinct CDR3 sequences, with roughly 96% seen just once and 0.3% held by the top ten. Sequenced input: CD8+ T cells from PBMCs. The receptors here all came from a human donor with Susac syndrome. CDR3s include the opening cysteine and the closing phenylalanine or tryptophan.

CDR3: CASSYALGNSYEQYF; V: TRBV6-5
CDR3: CASSFGGRASYEQYF; V: TRBV5-1
CDR3: CASSREFGSSYNSPLHF; V: TRBV14
CDR3: CSAIGGAEWETQYF; V: TRBV20-1
CDR3: CSVDDSYEQYF; V: TRBV29-1
CDR3: CSEGGQETQYF; V: TRBV29-1
CDR3: CASSKAGRSNYGYTF; V: TRBV21-1
CDR3: CASSNRTSWTDTQYF; V: TRBV7-2
CDR3: CASSLTRNTGELFF; V: TRBV5-6
CDR3: CASSPGQGGAFF; V: TRBV18
CDR3: CASSRRSDQETQYF; V: TRBV7-9
CDR3: CASSPPTGGVSTYGYTF; V: TRBV18
CDR3: CATSARDPDQPQHF; V: TRBV15
CDR3: CSVEPRGGDIQETQYF; V: TRBV29-1
CDR3: CASSQKLADEQFF; V: TRBV3-1
CDR3: CAISSNRGEQYF; V: TRBV10-3
CDR3: CSARDLGGQYF; V: TRBV20-1
CDR3: CSARDPAGIEQYF; V: TRBV20-1
CDR3: CASSTTGAYEQYF; V: TRBV25-1
CDR3: CSTPGPNYGYTF; V: TRBV20-1
CDR3: CASSVPARLGGELFF; V: TRBV28
CDR3: CSAYHLGWRGKETQYF; V: TRBV20-1